Listed here is a single T cell receptor (beta chain). Its antigen remains unidentified. A multiplex PCR was run with 60 Vbeta primers and 13 Jbeta primers. Assay: immunoSEQ multiplex PCR; the TCRdb copy retains only in-frame clones and omits some. This sample's table reports tens of thousands of clones. The sample comes from a study of cytomegalovirus exposure and HLA in healthy donors. Whole-study results and caveats: Prior analysis indicated that the majority of TCR beta V segments exhibited productivity approximately 87% or approximately 30% of the time.

The ends lost 5 bases at V and 5 bases at J; junction bases unmatched: 10. The CDR3 is made up of 15 amino acids. CDR1 MGHDK and CDR2 SYGVNS come from the germline V gene. The chain links TRBV25-1 to TRBJ1-2; 8 bases are a match to TRBD1. This receptor was taken from a woman in her thirties in good health and CMV-seropositive. The sequencing sample was made of PBMCs. CDR3 in DNA: TGTGCCAGCAGTAACTCGGACAGGGTCGGGTATGGCTACACCTTC. Amino acid sequence: CASSNSDRVGYGYTF.